One and the same sample provided the 4 T cell receptor beta chains below, sequenced in a study of control samples from healthy donors and cancer patients. Using immunoSEQ multiplex PCR, the repertoire was profiled, and TCRdb retains in-frame clones only, with some absent. Among about 130,000 clones listed, under 95% were seen once. Sequencing used blood. The source of these receptors is a young man in good health.

The V call is TRBV18, the J call TRBJ2-7, with 8 nucleotides matching TRBD2. The germline V gene encodes CDR1 KGHSH and CDR2 LQKENI. The trim removed 3 bases at V and 2 bases at J, leaving 3 bases unmatched. The CDR3 is made up of 14 amino acids. DNA of the CDR3: TGTGCCAGCTCACCCGGGGGGGGAGCCTACGAGCAGTACTTC. It translates to CASSPGGGAYEQYF.

To note about this clone: At the DNA level, this CDR3 is encoded by other sequences in the same sample as well. The rearrangement joins TRBV5-6 to TRBJ2-7; tentatively, D is TRBD2 (5 bases). CDR3 length: 12 amino acids. The V end was cut by 4 bases, the J end by 2 bases, with 7 bases between. The germline V gene has CDR1 SGHDT and CDR2 YYEEEE. This chain's CDR3 is CASSLGAYEQYF. CDR3 nucleotide sequence: TGTGCCAGCAGCCTGGGAGCCTACGAGCAGTACTTC.

In DNA, the CDR3 is TGCGCCAGCAGTCGAGGGCACACTGAAGCTTTCTTT. As protein: CASSRGHTEAFF. V and J are TRBV10-2 and TRBJ1-1, with unresolved D. V was trimmed by 5 bases and J by 3 bases, leaving 7 bases between them. CDR1 and CDR2 (germline): WSHSY, SAAADI. The length of the CDR3 is 12 residues.

The chain couples TRBV5-1 to TRBJ2-5; TRBD1 matches at 8 bases. J gave up 5 bases and V 3 bases, and 6 bases lay outside the gene matches. Germline V gene lookup returns CDR1 SGHRS and CDR2 YFSETQ. The CDR3 totals 14 residues. Here the CDR3 reads CASSSQGARETQYF. The CDR3 nucleotides are TGCGCCAGCAGCTCTCAGGGGGCGCGGGAGACCCAGTACTTC.